This T cell receptor beta chain was profiled in a study of T-cell reconstitution after alpha-beta-depleted transplantation in children. Overall study findings and caveats: By about two months after transplant, alpha-beta T cells reportedly arose from several hundred graft clones that had expanded. Some patients showed high day-60 TCRbeta diversity, which derived from surviving recipient T cells and thymic progenitors. One year post-transplant, T-cell counts and diversity were largely derived from T cells produced anew.

V dropped 1 base and J dropped 8 bases, with 17 bases sitting between them. CDR3 length equals 16 residues. Germline CDR1 is LNHNV and CDR2 is YYDKDF (reference sequence). This clonotype was counted only a few times. Its antigen is as yet unknown. Unique molecular identifiers were used to barcode this TCRbeta library. TCRdb recomputed calls from the PCR reads with MiXCR, one row per CDR3 protein. This table holds 130,000 to 150,000 distinct CDR3 sequences, 8.5% to 10% found once. The rearrangement uses TRBV15 and TRBJ1-4; the D gene is possibly TRBD1 (5 bases). The sample in question was PBMCs, mostly from graft donor cells, obtained 180 days after TCRalphabeta/CD19-depleted stem cell transplant. This clonotype was obtained from a female patient aged 2-9 years who had a stem cell transplant for congenital amegakaryocytic thrombocytopenia, so the T cells may come from the graft donor. DNA of the CDR3: TGTGCCACCAGCAGAGCACAGGAACCCCTAATGGAAAAACTGTTTTTT. Translation: CATSRAQEPLMEKLFF.